Listed below are T cell receptor beta chains from one sample, sequenced in a study of glioma-infiltrating T cells after dendritic cell vaccination. TCRdb keeps only in-frame clones here, not all; method: immunoSEQ multiplex PCR. The top ten clones hold about an eighth of a sample with around 100,000 clones, 80% to 90% of them seen once. The sample in question was blood, obtained before dendritic cell vaccination. The receptors originated from a human donor with glioblastoma. The CDR3 runs from the conserved cysteine through the conserved F or W. The D gene is left open where the match is weak. Clone size is given for some rows only: seen once, a few or many times, or a class if the clone is expanded.

abundance,v_gene,j_gene,d_gene,CDR3nt,CDR3aa
.,TRBV7-9,TRBJ2-1,TRBD1,TGTGCCAGCAGCAAGTGGGGACAGGGCTACAATGAGCAGTTCTTC,CASSKWGQGYNEQFF
once,TRBV5-1,TRBJ2-7,TRBD1,TGCGCCAGCAGCTTGAGGGGGCCCCACTACGAGCAGTACTTC,CASSLRGPHYEQYF
.,TRBV9,TRBJ1-2,.,TGTGCCAGCAGCGTAGAACTTCAGGGGAACTATGGCTACACCTTC,CASSVELQGNYGYTF
.,TRBV10-3,TRBJ1-1,TRBD1,TGTGCCATCAGTGAGTCGTCCGGGACAGGGGCCCTTTCAAACACTGAAGCTTTCTTT,CAISESSGTGALSNTEAFF
.,TRBV11-3,TRBJ2-3,.,TGTGCCAGCAGCTTAGATAACACAGATACGCAGTATTTT,CASSLDNTDTQYF
.,TRBV10-3,TRBJ1-5,.,TGTGCCATCAATGACAGCGGTCCCGAGCAGCCCCAGCATTTT,CAINDSGPEQPQHF
.,TRBV6-1,TRBJ2-7,.,TGTGCCAGCAGTGAAACAGGGGCAGGGGGGACCTACGAGCAGTACTTC,CASSETGAGGTYEQYF
.,TRBV11-2,TRBJ2-7,TRBD2,TGTGCCAGCAGCTCAACTAGCGGGGGCCAATACGAGCAGTACTTC,CASSSTSGGQYEQYF
few,TRBV6-4,TRBJ1-2,.,TGTGCCAGCAAATTGACACCAGCTAACTATGGCTACACCTTC,CASKLTPANYGYTF
.,TRBV10-3,TRBJ1-1,.,TGTGCCATCAGTCGGGAGGGGGGTAGTGCTGAAGCTTTCTTT,CAISREGGSAEAFF
.,TRBV5-4,TRBJ1-1,.,TGTGCCAGCAGCTCCCTCGGCACTGAAGCTTTCTTT,CASSSLGTEAFF
few,TRBV7-9,TRBJ2-2,.,TGTGCCAGCAGCTTAGTCCCCGGGTTAAACACCGGGGAGCTGTTTTTT,CASSLVPGLNTGELFF
.,TRBV7-2,TRBJ2-2,TRBD1,TGTGCCAGCAGCCGACAGGGCGACCGGGAGCTGTTTTTT,CASSRQGDRELFF
.,TRBV11-2,TRBJ2-1,TRBD2,TGTGCCAGCAGGCAACCTAGCGGAGGTTACAATGAGCAGTTCTTC,CASRQPSGGYNEQFF
.,TRBV15,TRBJ2-7,.,TGTGCCACCAGCAGAGGGGGTGGGAGCTCCTACGAGCAGTACTTC,CATSRGGGSSYEQYF
once,TRBV29-1,TRBJ1-1,TRBD1,TGCAGCGTTGAATGGACAGGGGGCACTGAAGCTTTCTTT,CSVEWTGGTEAFF
.,TRBV6-6,TRBJ1-5,.,TGTGCCAGCAGTTCCCTTGGCGGATATCAGCCCCAGCATTTT,CASSSLGGYQPQHF
once,TRBV6-6,TRBJ1-1,.,TGTGCCAGCAGTTACAGGGGAGGGAACACTGAAGCTTTCTTT,CASSYRGGNTEAFF
.,TRBV5-1,TRBJ1-2,.,TGCGCCAGCAGCTTAACAGGCGCCCGCTATGGCTACACCTTC,CASSLTGARYGYTF
.,TRBV5-1,TRBJ2-1,.,TGCGCCAGCAGCTTGGGAGCCCCCAATGAGCAGTTCTTC,CASSLGAPNEQFF
.,TRBV7-6,TRBJ2-6,.,TGTGCCAGCAGCCCCGACAGGTCGGCCAACGTCCTGACTTTC,CASSPDRSANVLTF
.,TRBV18,TRBJ1-1,.,TGTGCCAGCTCACCATTTCCGGTTGGGAACACTGAAGCTTTCTTT,CASSPFPVGNTEAFF
many,TRBV12-5,TRBJ1-4,.,TGTGCTAGTGCACAATCGAATGAAAAACTGTTTTTT,CASAQSNEKLFF
.,TRBV28,TRBJ1-2,.,TGTGCCAGCAGTTCCCAGGTTACCTATGGCTACACCTTC,CASSSQVTYGYTF
once,TRBV10-3,TRBJ1-3,TRBD1,TGTGCCATCAACCCCAGGGGGAACACCATATATTTT,CAINPRGNTIYF
once,TRBV11-2,TRBJ2-3,TRBD2,TGTGCCAGCAGCTTAGGGCTAGCGGAATACACAGATACGCAGTATTTT,CASSLGLAEYTDTQYF
.,TRBV27,TRBJ2-1,TRBD2,TGTGCCAGCAGTTTACGACCCCCCTATTCTAGCGGGGGTGACTACAATGAGCAGTTCTTC,CASSLRPPYSSGGDYNEQFF
.,TRBV7-9,TRBJ1-2,.,TGTGCCAGCAGCTTCGGACAGAGGGATGACTATGGCTACACCTTC,CASSFGQRDDYGYTF
.,TRBV7-2,TRBJ1-3,.,TGTGCCAGCAGCTTAACAGGTTCTGGAAACACCATATATTTT,CASSLTGSGNTIYF
.,TRBV6-5,TRBJ2-2,.,TGTGCCAGCAGTTACTCGATGGGGAGGAACACCGGGGAGCTGTTTTTT,CASSYSMGRNTGELFF
.,TRBV4-1,TRBJ2-5,TRBD2,TGCGCCAGCAGCCTAGGACTAGCGGGGGGGCTTCAAGAGACCCAGTACTTC,CASSLGLAGGLQETQYF
.,TRBV10-1,TRBJ2-3,.,TGCGCCAGCAGTGACAGGGCCTTGAGCAGCACAGATACGCAGTATTTT,CASSDRALSSTDTQYF
.,TRBV19,TRBJ1-3,TRBD1,TGTGCCAGTAGCAGACAGGGGGCTGGAAACACCATATATTTT,CASSRQGAGNTIYF
.,TRBV5-1,TRBJ2-5,TRBD2,TGCGCCAGCAGCTGGACGGGGGGGCAAGAGACCCAGTACTTC,CASSWTGGQETQYF
.,TRBV5-1,TRBJ1-2,TRBD1,TGCGCCAGCAGCCCGCTTGGACAGGGCCTGAATGGCTACACCTTC,CASSPLGQGLNGYTF
.,TRBV7-9,TRBJ2-3,.,TGTGCCAGCACCCCAAGGGGTTCAAGTAGCACAGATACGCAGTATTTT,CASTPRGSSSTDTQYF
.,TRBV11-3,TRBJ2-2,.,TGTGCCAGCAGCAAGAGAGAGGGGGGGGCCCCTAACACCGGGGAGCTGTTTTTT,CASSKREGGAPNTGELFF